This T cell receptor beta chain was observed in a study of shared clonotypes between healthy human individuals. For this clone: Its antigen is unknown.

Points from the study as a whole: Shared clonotypes: about 5.3% naive CD4, about 3.3% naive CD8, about 2.5% memory CD4, over 0.3% memory CD8.

The deep-level immunoSEQ assay was used. Source study methods: For the immunoSEQ data, sequences were junction-only without quality scores, so filtering differed. Clones were read by immunoSEQ multiplex PCR, and TCRdb kept only the in-frame ones, dropping some. V and J calls and clone size are copied from that table; D and trimming were computed from the DNA. The sample has roughly 1 million clones, 65% to 80% seen once. Germline V CDR1 and CDR2: ENHRY, SYGVKD. J lost 2 bases, V lost 7 bases, and 5 bases had no gene match. The CDR3 is 14 amino acids. The study separated CD4+ cells into CD45RA+ naive and CD45RA-negative memory subsets.

This chain uses TRBV10-3 with TRBJ2-3; TRBD2 matches at 8 bases. The clonotype comes from a man younger than 30 in good health. The source material was memory CD4+ T cells sorted from blood. Sample subset: CD45RA-negative fraction. CDR3 in amino acids: CAIKAGDDTDTQYF. Written as DNA, the CDR3 is TGTGCCATCAAAGCGGGAGACGACACAGATACGCAGTATTTT.